This T cell receptor beta chain is drawn from a study of T cell repertoires in cytomegalovirus infection. Study details: A matching HLA type, together with CMV infection, was signaled by public TCR beta signatures.

This CDR3 comprises 15 residues. Germline CDR1 DFQATT, CDR2 SNEGSKA (reference sequence). Germline trimming cut 2 bases from V and 6 bases from J; bases unmatched to any gene: 9. A single record per CDR3 protein comes from TCRdb applying MiXCR to the reads. The data show a few hundred thousand distinct CDR3 sequences, over 35% seen once. In regard to this clonotype: What it recognizes is unknown.

The source is a human donor in good health (CMV status not recorded). Some clones in this sample may be carry-over from other donors' samples. The sample was cultured PBMCs, taken from culture after CMV antigen stimulation. The chain carries TRBV20-1 and TRBJ2-7, with 11 bases aligning to TRBD1. The CDR3 bases are TGCAGTGCTAGAAACCCCGGACAGGGGGCGGGCGAGCAGTACTTC. Translating gives CSARNPGQGAGEQYF.